This T cell receptor (beta chain) was found in a study of blood T cell repertoires in COVID-19. Each recovered donor of Cohort 3 presented with two negative PCRs, clearance, or symptom resolution. Sequencing was performed with immunoSEQ multiplex PCR; in TCRdb, only in-frame clones are kept and a portion is missing. The sample shows nearly 350,000 clones, about 90% of them seen only once. V was clipped by 0 bases and J by 5 bases, with 11 bases between them. The CDR3 loop spans 13 amino acids. The germline gives CDR1 GTSNPN, CDR2 SVGIG (reference sequence). Sequenced input: PBMCs or T cells enriched from blood (not recorded which). The TCR comes from a woman between 25 and 40 years old who had recovered from COVID-19. The chain has TRBV30 and TRBJ2-7, with D tentatively TRBD1 (6 bases). CDR3 nucleotide sequence: TGTGCCTGGAGTGTACCCAGGGGAAACGAGCAGTACTTC. Translated, it gives CAWSVPRGNEQYF.